Listed below are T cell receptor beta chains from one sample, sequenced in a study of blood T cell repertoires in COVID-19. Some clones are missing from TCRdb's copy, which holds only in-frame ones; the method was immunoSEQ multiplex PCR. The table has approximately 300,000 clones, roughly 89% seen once. Material for sequencing was peripheral blood. Source of these receptors: a man under 40 with acute or convalescent COVID-19. Each CDR3 is given without its conserved first and last residue. Fields, in order: V gene, CDR3 protein.

>TRBV5-1
ASSSDRFAYEQY
>TRBV15
ATSRGGRAPNGELF
>TRBV20-1
SASRLVYEQY
>TRBV5-1
ASSLAAGELF
>TRBV6-6
ASTTQVATEAF
>TRBV27
ASSSGTSGYNEQF
>TRBV6-6
ATSAVGNVAKNIQY
>TRBV2
ASWTSGTGLSSYNSPLH
>TRBV7-6
ASSLNTGLNTEAF
>TRBV19
ASSMWTGGTEAF
>TRBV6-5
ASSTGQGSYEQY
>TRBV6-6
ASTRSGGARDTQY
>TRBV2
ASSAQPGGLNTQY
>TRBV28
ANGPSQETQY
>TRBV4-1
ASSLQAGREEKLF
>TRBV4-1
ASSQLRLAKNIQY
>TRBV7-9
ASSPGDRGPYEQY
>TRBV11-2
ASSARGTGSPLH
>TRBV27
ASSWSDRGPNTEAF
>TRBV4-1
ASSQEGAGRRVKNIQY
>TRBV5-4
ASSSRPTGLETEAF
>TRBV6-6
AGRTLVSGELF
>TRBV9
ASSVEAGGRTQY
>TRBV2
ASSEGAKETQY
>TRBV7-6
ASSSRGGGTSGNTIY
>TRBV28
ASSLPRGSGDNEQF
>TRBV7-2
ASSQPTGSSNQPQH
>TRBV30
AWSRTGNTEAF
>TRBV6-5
ASSYGRAGMNTEAF
>TRBV28
ASSFQNTDTQY
>TRBV3-1/TRBV3-2
ASSLRTGVNIQY
>TRBV28
ASSTITRGRGQPQH
>TRBV6-5
AVGGYSGANVLT
>TRBV30
AWIPKSSYNEQF
>TRBV5-1
ASSLETSTSYNEQF
>TRBV5-6
ASSLVGQRNTEAF
>TRBV7-8
ASSASGGNTIY
>TRBV5-6
ASSPQDRRETQY
>TRBV5-4
ASSQLAGGPDTQY